These 7 T cell receptor beta chains came from one sample sequenced in a study of breast tumors, draining lymph nodes, adjacent tissues. MiXCR was run by TCRdb on the multiplex PCR reads, yielding one entry per CDR3 protein. The sample lists 7,000 to 9,000 distinct CDR3 sequences, around 70% occurring once. Source material: tumor-adjacent breast tissue. These receptors were obtained from a female donor with breast cancer. Some clones in this sample may be carry-over from other donors' samples.

This clonotype is large in the sample. The rearrangement joins TRBV20-1 to TRBJ2-3; D might be TRBD1 (5 bases). Trimming removed 4 bases from V and 4 bases from J, with 24 bases in between. There are 17 residues in the CDR3. Germline assignment: CDR1 DFQATT and CDR2 SNEGSKA (reference sequence). The CDR3 DNA reads TGCAGTGCTACCCGATTAGAAGAGGCCAGGGTAGCAGATACGCAGTATTTT. Its translation is CSATRLEEARVADTQYF.

The chain links TRBV20-1 to TRBJ2-7, with 7 bases fitting TRBD2. The germline V gene encodes CDR1 DFQATT and CDR2 SNEGSKA (reference sequence). The CDR3 consists of 13 residues. The CDR3 DNA reads TGCAACCCCGAACGGACTAGTTCCTACGAGCAGTACTTC. This codes for CNPERTSSYEQYF.

This clonotype was seen many times. A single base separates this from a much larger clone, so it may be a read error. The chain links TRBV5-6 to TRBJ1-6; D might be TRBD1 (5 bases). The germline CDR1 and CDR2 sequences are SGHDT and YYEEEE. This CDR3 contains 16 residues. This CDR3 is CAGSLGPREGNSPLHF. The CDR3 nucleotides read TGTGCCGGCAGCTTGGGTCCCAGGGAGGGAAATTCACCCCTCCACTTT.

This clonotype has more than one count but fewer than ten. The rearrangement uses TRBV10-1 and TRBJ2-3, with 11 bases aligning to TRBD2. CDR1 is WNHNN and CDR2 is SYGVQD in the germline V gene (reference sequence). This CDR3 has 16 amino acids. Trimming at V came to 6 bases and at J to 4 bases, leaving 9 bases not matched to a gene. The CDR3 region is CASSEGTSGGSDTQYF. In DNA, the CDR3 is TGCGCCAGCAGCGAAGGGACTAGCGGAGGTTCAGATACGCAGTATTTT.

This clonotype is medium-sized by share. CDR3 sequence: CASSVGQASSYEQYF. The CDR3 nucleotides are TGTGCCAGCAGCGTAGGGCAGGCCAGCTCCTACGAGCAGTACTTC. This sequence joins TRBV9 and TRBJ2-7; D is uncertain. Trimming left V 0 bases short and J 0 bases short, with 10 bases between. CDR1 is SGDLS and CDR2 is YYNGEE in the germline V gene. CDR3 length: 15 amino acids.

This chain connects TRBV24-1 to TRBJ1-2; weak D call: TRBD1 (5 bases). The CDR3 spans 13 residues. With 5 bases removed from V and 6 bases from J, the gap between germline ends came to 12 bases. Germline V gives CDR1 KGHDR, CDR2 SFDVKD. This CDR3 reads CATSGVTANGYTF. Written as DNA, the CDR3 is TGTGCCACCAGTGGTGTGACAGCGAATGGCTACACCTTC.

This clonotype was seen more than once but under ten times. The rearrangement joins TRBV10-3 to TRBJ2-7; D not resolved. The CDR3 has 14 residues. Trimming took off 3 bases at V and 0 bases at J, with 9 bases between the two ends. The germline gives CDR1 ENHRY, CDR2 SYGVKD. CDR3 DNA sequence: TGTGCCATCAGTGAAGTGGGTACCTCCTACGAGCAGTACTTC. This translates into CAISEVGTSYEQYF.